One sample yielded the 19 T cell receptor beta chains listed below, sequenced in a study of CD8+CD57+ T cells in acquired aplastic anemia listed by TCRdb under 2018. Flow cytometry had shown CD8+CD57+ cell expansion in the patients selected for sequencing. For sequencing, an Illumina HiSeq 2000 was employed. Genomic DNA was used as template for profiling of TCR beta VDJ combinations and CDR3 sequences. Starting from the raw public reads, TCRdb applied fastp trimming at Q25, assembled clones with MiXCR and retained in-frame beta chains. For every CDR3 protein sequence, its rows merge into one entry that carries the most common genes and DNA. Here the sample has around 180,000 distinct CDR3 sequences; about 44% occur a single time. Roughly 13% of the sample goes to the ten largest clones. The specimen was sorted CD4+, CD8+, or CD8+CD57+ T cells (not recorded which) from PBMCs. The receptors stem from a human donor with aplastic anemia.

The V and J genes are TRBV7-8 and TRBJ1-5, with 12 bases identical to TRBD1. Losses at the gene ends were 8 bases for V and 9 bases for J; bases not matched to a gene: 11. Germline values: CDR1 SGHVS, CDR2 FQNEAQ. The CDR3 length is 15 residues. The CDR3 region has the DNA TGTGCCAGCCTACCGGGACAGGGGGCTTTGGGGCCCCAGCATTTT. Protein: CASLPGQGALGPQHF.

The chain is built from TRBV6-5 and TRBJ2-7, with a possible D match to TRBD1 (5 bases). The CDR3 extends over 13 amino acids. Per the germline V gene, CDR1 is MNHEY and CDR2 is SVGAGI. The ends were cut back, 4 bases at V and 0 bases at J, with 7 bases in the middle. CDR3 nucleotides: TGTGCCAGCAGTTCAGACAGCTCCTACGAGCAGTACTTC. Translation: CASSSDSSYEQYF.

There are many counts of this clonotype. CDR3 sequence (DNA): TGTGCCAGTAGTATTGCCGCGGGGAACACAGATACGCAGTATTTT. It translates to CASSIAAGNTDTQYF. V and J are TRBV19 and TRBJ2-3; possibly TRBD2 for D (6 bases). The CDR3 is made up of 15 amino acids. V was pared by 3 bases and J by 2 bases, with 12 bases between. Germline V gene sequence: CDR1 LNHDA, CDR2 SQIVND (reference sequence).

This chain connects TRBV29-1 to TRBJ2-7; 8 positions agree with TRBD1. J was trimmed by 3 bases and V by 7 bases; bases with no gene match: 5. The CDR3 totals 12 residues. Germline values: CDR1 SQVTM, CDR2 ANQGSEA. CDR3 residues: CSGTTGGYEQYF. The DNA of the CDR3 is TGCAGCGGTACCACAGGGGGCTACGAGCAGTACTTC.

This clonotype was seen many times. The chain links TRBV5-1 to TRBJ1-6, with 9 bases fitting TRBD1. Losses at the gene ends were 4 bases for V and 6 bases for J; bases not matched to a gene: 2. The germline CDR1 and CDR2 sequences are SGHRS and YFSETQ. The CDR3 has 14 amino acids. The CDR3, as DNA: TGCGCCAGCAGCCCGGGACAGGGTAATTCACCCCTCCACTTT. Amino acids: CASSPGQGNSPLHF.

J is TRBJ1-2 and V is TRBV24-1; 7 positions agree with TRBD1. V was pared by 8 bases and J by 11 bases, with 13 bases of the junction left unmatched. This CDR3 has 13 residues. Germline V gene sequence: CDR1 KGHDR, CDR2 SFDVKD. The CDR3 sequence: CATKRTGGGTYTF. For the CDR3, the DNA is TGTGCCACCAAAAGGACAGGAGGGGGGACGTACACCTTC.

The sample holds many counts of this clonotype. This chain connects TRBV7-9 to TRBJ2-7; 8 nucleotides match TRBD2. Germline-derived CDR1 and CDR2 are SEHNR and FQNEAQ (reference sequence). CDR3 size: 15 residues. With V trimmed by 1 base and J by 0 bases, 2 bases remained unmatched. Here the CDR3 DNA reads TGTGCCAGCAGCTTAGAGCGGGGGACCTCCTACGAGCAGTACTTC. Residues: CASSLERGTSYEQYF. Combining the CDR3 with reference TRBV7-9 and TRBJ2-7 gives the whole variable domain DTGVSQNPRHKITKRGQNVTFRCDPISEHNRLYWYRQTLGQGPEFLTYFQNEAQLEKSRLLSDRFSAERPKGSFSTLEIQRTEQGDSAMYLCASSLERGTSYEQYFGPGTRLTVT.

This clonotype occurred many times. The CDR3 is CASSHGTPGPNEQFF. CDR3 in DNA: TGTGCCAGCAGCCACGGGACCCCGGGACCCAATGAGCAGTTCTTC. The chain employs TRBV7-2 and TRBJ2-1; D possibly matches TRBD1 or TRBD2 (5 bases each). Germline CDR1 is SGHTA and CDR2 is FQGNSA. Trimming took off 5 bases at V and 6 bases at J, with 17 bases between the two ends. The CDR3 is made up of 15 amino acids.

This chain connects TRBV13 to TRBJ1-1; maybe TRBD1 (5 bases). Germline-derived CDR1 and CDR2 are PRHDT and FYEKMQ (reference sequence). V lost 6 bases to trimming and J lost 1 base, with 15 bases between them. The CDR3 is 15 amino acids. The DNA for the CDR3 is TGTGCCAGCAGTGCCGCAGGGCACACGAACACTGAAGCTTTCTTT. Amino acid sequence: CASSAAGHTNTEAFF.

V usage is TRBV6-5 and J usage is TRBJ2-4; D call uncertain. Germline V gene sequence: CDR1 MNHEY, CDR2 SVGAGI. The CDR3 consists of 16 residues. V gave up 2 bases and J gave up 1 base, with 12 bases separating them. The CDR3 region is CASSYGPSEAKNIQYF. CDR3 DNA sequence: TGTGCCAGCAGTTACGGGCCAAGCGAGGCCAAAAACATTCAGTACTTC.

This clonotype showed up many times. V is TRBV20-1 and J is TRBJ2-1; D gene uncertain. CDR3 length: 14 amino acids. Trimming took 6 bases from V and 7 from J, leaving 19 bases between them. The V gene's germline CDR1 is DFQATT and CDR2 SNEGSKA (reference sequence). Here the CDR3 reads CSARRSANQNEQFF. CDR3 nucleotides: TGCAGTGCCCGTCGGTCGGCAAACCAGAATGAGCAGTTCTTC.

The chain carries TRBV28 and TRBJ1-3; D call uncertain. Trimming pared 6 bases from V and 6 bases from J, leaving 18 bases between. The germline CDR1 and CDR2 sequences are MDHEN and SYDVKM. This CDR3 has 15 amino acids. The CDR3 DNA follows: TGTGCCAGCAGCCTGAGAGGCTTCTCAGAAAACACCATATATTTT. Encoded protein: CASSLRGFSENTIYF. Combining the CDR3 with reference TRBV28 and TRBJ1-3 gives the whole variable domain DVKVTQSSRYLVKRTGEKVFLECVQDMDHENMFWYRQDPGLGLRLIYFSYDVKMKEKGDIPEGYSVSREKKERFSLILESASTNQTSMYLCASSLRGFSENTIYFGEGSWLTVV.

Worth noting for this clonotype: A much more abundant neighbour one base away suggests this may be a read error. The V and J genes are TRBV5-1 and TRBJ1-4, with D possibly matching TRBD1 (6 bases). CDR3 length: 15 amino acids. From germline, CDR1 is SGHRS and CDR2 YFSETQ. Trimming pared 0 bases from V and 10 bases from J, leaving 16 bases between. CDR3 in amino acids: CASSLGTVTLGKLFF. CDR3 sequence (DNA): TGCGCCAGCAGCTTGGGGACAGTGACGTTAGGAAAACTGTTTTTT.

The CDR3: CASSYRQGTASPLHF. CDR3 nucleotides: TGTGCCAGCAGTTACAGGCAGGGGACGGCTTCACCCCTCCACTTT. The chain joins TRBV25-1 to TRBJ1-6; weak D call: TRBD1 (6 bases). Trimming removed 5 bases at V and 9 bases at J, with 17 bases between. The CDR3 contains 15 residues. CDR1 and CDR2 (germline): MGHDK, SYGVNS.

This chain joins TRBV7-2 and TRBJ1-2, with 8 bases lining up with TRBD1. The CDR3 spans 13 residues. J was trimmed by 4 bases and V by 6 bases; bases with no gene match: 4. Germline-derived CDR1 and CDR2 are SGHTA and FQGNSA. The CDR3 coding sequence is TGTGCCAGCAGGCGACAGGGGTCCTATGGCTACACCTTC. Protein sequence: CASRRQGSYGYTF.

The chain uses TRBV15 and TRBJ1-1, with D tentatively TRBD1 (5 bases). V lost 1 base and J 1 base, leaving 10 bases between the germline ends. Germline values: CDR1 LNHNV, CDR2 YYDKDF (reference sequence). This CDR3 contains 15 residues. The CDR3: CATSRGDRTNTEAFF. CDR3 DNA sequence: TGTGCCACCAGCAGAGGGGACCGAACGAACACTGAAGCTTTCTTT. The full variable domain, with the rest looked up from reference TRBV15 and TRBJ1-1, is DAMVIQNPRYQVTQFGKPVTLSCSQTLNHNVMYWYQQKSSQAPKLLFHYYDKDFNNEADTPDNFQSRRPNTSFCFLDIRSPGLGDTAMYLCATSRGDRTNTEAFFGQGTRLTVV.

This clonotype was picked up many times. The chain joins TRBV19 to TRBJ1-5; TRBD1 agrees at 8 bases. The CDR3 contains 15 residues. The junction had 4 bases not matched to a gene; V was cut back by 4 bases and J by 2 bases. The germline V gene has CDR1 LNHDA and CDR2 SQIVND (reference sequence). CDR3 DNA sequence: TGTGCCAGTAGTACGACAGGGGTTGGCAATCAGCCCCAGCATTTT. The encoded protein is CASSTTGVGNQPQHF.

V gene TRBV2 combines with J gene TRBJ2-6, with TRBD1 identical over 9 bases. V lost 4 bases, J lost 2 bases, and 3 bases stayed unmatched. Germline lookup yields CDR1 SNHLY and CDR2 FYNNEI. This CDR3 has 16 residues. The CDR3 DNA follows: TGTGCCAGCAGTGCTACAGGGGGCGCTGGGGCCAACGTCCTGACTTTC. It is translated as CASSATGGAGANVLTF.

This clonotype was detected once. CDR3 loop: CAIRGDAPSEQYF. CDR3 sequence (DNA): TGTGCCATCAGGGGGGACGCCCCCTCCGAGCAGTACTTC. This chain joins TRBV10-3 and TRBJ2-7; tentatively, D is TRBD1 or TRBD2 (5 bases each). The V gene lost 6 bases and the J gene lost 6 bases, with 15 bases spanning the gap. Looked up from germline, CDR1 is ENHRY and CDR2 is SYGVKD. There are 13 residues in the CDR3.